Below, 9 T cell receptor beta chains from the same sample are listed, as sequenced in a study of PD-L1 blockade in urothelial cancer (dated by TCRdb to 2016 to 2017). Library preparation was by the immunoSEQ multiplex PCR assay. This immuneACCESS table, as held by TCRdb, lists in-frame sequences with V and J called but not all clones. Of the missing ones, under half trace to an unresolved V gene in checked studies; the others have no known cause. Counted in this sample were about 88,000 clones; over 90% of them appeared once. The top ten clonotypes cover 8% to 9.5% of the sample. The source was PBMCs, collected around atezolizumab (anti-PD-L1) treatment. The receptor set was obtained from a man in his fifties or sixties with urothelial cancer.

This clone has just one count. The rearrangement links TRBV11-1 to TRBJ2-7; D is ambiguous. Trimming left V 5 bases short and J 3 bases short, with 14 bases between. The CDR3 consists of 14 residues. In germline, CDR1 is SGHAT, CDR2 FQDESV (reference sequence). CDR3 sequence: CASSQQKIRYEQYF. In DNA, the CDR3 is TGTGCCAGCAGCCAACAAAAGATACGCTACGAGCAGTACTTC.

The chain uses TRBV4-1 and TRBJ2-1; weak D call: TRBD1 (7 bases). Trimming cost V 0 bases and J 0 bases, with 12 bases left between them. The germline gives CDR1 MGHRA, CDR2 YSYEKL. The CDR3 length is 17 residues. In DNA form, the CDR3 reads TGCGCCAGCAGCCAAGATGCAGGGGGGAGCTCCTACAATGAGCAGTTCTTC. Translated, it gives CASSQDAGGSSYNEQFF.

The sample holds one count of this clone. The V gene is TRBV2, the J gene TRBJ1-5; the match to TRBD1 covers 11 bases. This CDR3 spans 15 amino acids. Germline trimming cut 5 bases from V and 2 bases from J; bases unmatched to any gene: 2. Germline CDR1 and CDR2: SNHLY and FYNNEI. This CDR3 reads CASSPGQGGNQPQHF. CDR3 sequence (DNA): TGTGCCAGCAGTCCGGGACAGGGGGGCAATCAGCCCCAGCATTTT.

In this sample, this clone turned up a few times. This chain uses TRBV10-1 with TRBJ2-7; perhaps TRBD1 as D (7 bases). V was cut by 6 bases and J by 6 bases, with 12 bases left in between. From germline, CDR1 is WNHNN and CDR2 SYGVQD (reference sequence). The CDR3 loop spans 12 amino acids. The CDR3 loop is CASRDQGGEQYF. The CDR3 DNA reads TGCGCCAGCAGAGACCAGGGGGGCGAGCAGTACTTC.

This chain joins TRBV9 and TRBJ2-3, with 8 positions matching TRBD2. V was pared by 0 bases and J by 2 bases, with 5 bases of the junction left unmatched. CDR1 SGDLS and CDR2 YYNGEE come from the germline V gene. There are 16 residues in the CDR3. The CDR3 DNA is TGTGCCAGCAGCGTAGGGCGGGGGGCAATCACAGATACGCAGTATTTT. It encodes CASSVGRGAITDTQYF.

The V gene is TRBV7-2, the J gene TRBJ2-7, with TRBD2 identical over 7 bases. Germline values: CDR1 SGHTA, CDR2 FQGNSA. The length of the CDR3 is 15 residues. V shed 5 bases, J shed 0 bases, and the junction held 7 bases outside the gene matches. DNA of the CDR3: TGTGCCAGCAGCGTGGGGGGGGGATACTCCTACGAGCAGTACTTC. This codes for CASSVGGGYSYEQYF.

The V and J genes are TRBV7-2 and TRBJ1-1; weak D call: TRBD1 (5 bases). The CDR3 runs to 13 residues. The V end was cut by 1 base, the J end by 8 bases, with 11 bases between. Germline V gives CDR1 SGHTA, CDR2 FQGNSA. Here the CDR3 DNA reads TGTGCCAGCAGCTTAGTGAGGCCAGGGGAAGCTTTCTTT. It encodes CASSLVRPGEAFF.

The chain recombines TRBV19 with TRBJ1-2, with a weak D call TRBD1 (6 bases). The CDR3 runs to 13 residues. Germline V CDR1 and CDR2: LNHDA, SQIVND (reference sequence). The V and J ends lost 4 bases and 4 bases respectively, with 10 bases between them. The CDR3 here is CASSTGGVYGYTF. CDR3 DNA: TGTGCCAGTAGTACGGGGGGCGTCTATGGCTACACCTTC.

The chain combines TRBV9 with TRBJ2-7; 10 positions match TRBD2. The germline gives CDR1 SGDLS, CDR2 YYNGEE. V lost 3 bases and J lost 5; bases outside the gene matches: 8. This CDR3 contains 15 residues. CDR3 sequence: CASSAEGTSADEQYF. The DNA of the CDR3 is TGTGCCAGCAGCGCGGAGGGGACTAGCGCCGACGAGCAGTACTTC.